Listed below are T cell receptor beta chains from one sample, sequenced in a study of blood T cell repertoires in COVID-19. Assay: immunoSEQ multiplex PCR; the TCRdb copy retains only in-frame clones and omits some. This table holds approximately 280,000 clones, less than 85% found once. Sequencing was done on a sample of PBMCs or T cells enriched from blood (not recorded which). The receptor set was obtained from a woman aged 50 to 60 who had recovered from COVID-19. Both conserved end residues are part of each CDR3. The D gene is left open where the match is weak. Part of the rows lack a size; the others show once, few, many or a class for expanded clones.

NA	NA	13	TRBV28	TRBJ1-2	CASSLPPSQGYTF	TGTGCCAGCAGTTTACCCCCCTCGCAGGGCTACACCTTC
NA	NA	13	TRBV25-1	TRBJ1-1	CASSRSFGTEAFF	TGTGCCAGCAGTAGGAGTTTTGGCACAGAAGCTTTCTTT
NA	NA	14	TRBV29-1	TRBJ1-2	CSVERDMRGYGYTF	TGCAGCGTAGAACGGGACATGAGGGGCTATGGCTACACCTTC
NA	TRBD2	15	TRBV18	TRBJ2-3	CASSPPGGGIGTQYF	TGTGCCAGCTCACCACCCGGGGGGGGCATTGGTACGCAGTATTTT
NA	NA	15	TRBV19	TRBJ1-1	CASSQARDLNTEAFF	TGTGCCAGTAGCCAGGCCCGGGATCTGAACACTGAAGCTTTCTTT
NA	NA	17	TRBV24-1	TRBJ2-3	CATSDLGPQGIGDTQYF	TGTGCCACCAGTGATTTAGGGCCACAGGGTATTGGAGATACGCAGTATTTT
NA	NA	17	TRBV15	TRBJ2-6	CATSRPNRVSGANVLTF	TGTGCCACCAGCAGGCCCAACAGGGTCTCTGGGGCCAACGTCCTGACTTTC
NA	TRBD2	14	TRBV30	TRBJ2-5	CAWTPGLAQETQYF	TGTGCCTGGACACCTGGACTAGCACAAGAGACCCAGTACTTC
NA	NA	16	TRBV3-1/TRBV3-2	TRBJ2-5	CASSQGLGALQETQYF	TGTGCCAGCAGCCAAGGTCTGGGGGCCCTCCAAGAGACCCAGTACTTC
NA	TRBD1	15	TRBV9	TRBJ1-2	CASSVATAGGYGYTF	TGTGCCAGCAGCGTAGCTACGGCAGGGGGCTATGGCTACACCTTC
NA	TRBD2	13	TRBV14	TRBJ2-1	CASSRTSGRGQFF	TGTGCCAGCAGCCGGACTAGCGGGAGGGGGCAGTTCTTC
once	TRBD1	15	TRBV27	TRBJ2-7	CASSLSGQGLPEQYF	TGTGCCAGCAGTTTATCGGGACAGGGATTGCCCGAGCAGTACTTC
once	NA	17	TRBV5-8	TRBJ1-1	CASSLIIRGATDTEAFF	TGTGCCAGCAGCTTGATTATTCGGGGGGCAACGGACACTGAAGCTTTCTTT
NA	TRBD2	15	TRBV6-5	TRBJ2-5	CASSYSTSGRETQYF	TGTGCCAGCAGTTACTCGACTAGCGGGAGGGAGACCCAGTACTTC
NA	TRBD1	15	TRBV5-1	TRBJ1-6	CASSVDRVGNSPLHF	TGCGCCAGCAGCGTGGACAGGGTTGGTAATTCACCCCTCCACTTT
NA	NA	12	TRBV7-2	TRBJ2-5	CASSLRMGTQYF	TGTGCCAGCAGCTTACGGATGGGCACCCAGTACTTC
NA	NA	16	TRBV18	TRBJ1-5	CASSPLGAGGNQPQHF	TGTGCCAGCTCACCATTAGGGGCAGGGGGCAATCAGCCCCAGCATTTT
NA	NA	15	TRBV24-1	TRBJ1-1	CATSDKTGGDTEAFF	TGTGCCACCAGTGATAAGACAGGAGGAGACACTGAAGCTTTCTTT
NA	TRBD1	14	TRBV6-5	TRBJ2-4	CASSRGGEMNIQYF	TGTGCCAGCAGTCGAGGGGGCGAGATGAACATTCAGTACTTC
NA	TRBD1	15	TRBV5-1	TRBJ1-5	CASSLSAGGGQPQHF	TGCGCCAGCAGCTTGTCGGCAGGGGGCGGTCAGCCCCAGCATTTT
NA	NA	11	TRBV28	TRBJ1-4	CGVLGNEKLFF	TGTGGAGTACTAGGGAATGAAAAACTGTTTTTT
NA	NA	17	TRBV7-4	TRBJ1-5	CASSFHPGKFSNQPQHF	TGTGCCAGCAGCTTCCACCCGGGGAAGTTCAGCAATCAGCCCCAGCATTTT